These T cell receptor beta chains were read from a single sample in a study of blood T cell repertoires in COVID-19. The repertoire was sequenced with immunoSEQ multiplex PCR; TCRdb's copy has only in-frame clones and lacks some. The sample consists of almost 80,000 clones, approximately 92% of them appearing once. The sequenced sample consisted of peripheral blood. Receptors originate from a woman of 80 years or more with acute or convalescent COVID-19. Each CDR3 is given with its conserved first and last residue. A D gene is named only where the DNA matches it firmly. Only part of the rows carry a size: once, few, many, or a class if the clone is expanded.

CDR3 protein: CASSTSGDPTDTQYF; CDR3 DNA: TGTGCCAGCAGCACGAGCGGGGACCCCACAGATACGCAGTATTTT; J gene: TRBJ2-3; D gene: TRBD2; V gene: TRBV7-2; clone size: NA
CDR3 protein: CASSQDLTSAIYEQYF; CDR3 DNA: TGTGCCAGCAGCCAAGATTTAACCTCTGCGATCTACGAGCAGTACTTC; J gene: TRBJ2-7; D gene: NA; V gene: TRBV4-2; clone size: NA
CDR3 protein: CASSPRTGLLGNTIYF; CDR3 DNA: TGTGCCAGCAGCCCCAGGACAGGTTTACTTGGAAACACCATATATTTT; J gene: TRBJ1-3; D gene: TRBD1; V gene: TRBV9; clone size: NA
CDR3 protein: CASSPLGRIAKNIQYF; CDR3 DNA: TGTGCCAGCAGCCCCCTTGGTAGAATAGCCAAAAACATTCAGTACTTC; J gene: TRBJ2-4; D gene: NA; V gene: TRBV7-2; clone size: NA
CDR3 protein: CASSQVSWRDTGELFF; CDR3 DNA: TGTGCCAGCAGCCAAGTATCTTGGCGGGACACCGGGGAGCTGTTTTTT; J gene: TRBJ2-2; D gene: NA; V gene: TRBV14; clone size: NA
CDR3 protein: CASSQVRGQGWNSNQPQHF; CDR3 DNA: TGCGCCAGCAGCCAAGTCAGGGGACAGGGTTGGAATAGCAATCAGCCCCAGCATTTT; J gene: TRBJ1-5; D gene: TRBD1; V gene: TRBV4-1; clone size: NA
CDR3 protein: CASSSTGGNQETQYF; CDR3 DNA: TGTGCCAGCAGCTCGACAGGGGGAAACCAAGAGACCCAGTACTTC; J gene: TRBJ2-5; D gene: TRBD1; V gene: TRBV5-4; clone size: NA
CDR3 protein: CASSVNPMKGEQYF; CDR3 DNA: TGTGCCAGCAGCGTAAACCCGATGAAGGGGGAGCAGTACTTC; J gene: TRBJ2-7; D gene: NA; V gene: TRBV9; clone size: once
CDR3 protein: CASSSPGSSYNSPLHF; CDR3 DNA: TGTGCCAGCAGTTCCCCGGGAAGCTCCTATAATTCACCCCTCCACTTT; J gene: TRBJ1-6; D gene: NA; V gene: TRBV28; clone size: NA
CDR3 protein: CASGVRAGNLYEQYF; CDR3 DNA: TGTGCCAGTGGGGTCCGGGCAGGGAACCTTTACGAGCAGTACTTC; J gene: TRBJ2-7; D gene: NA; V gene: TRBV2; clone size: NA
CDR3 protein: CASSFMRGPQPQHF; CDR3 DNA: TGTGCCAGCAGTTTCATGAGGGGGCCTCAGCCCCAGCATTTT; J gene: TRBJ1-5; D gene: TRBD1; V gene: TRBV28; clone size: NA
CDR3 protein: CASSPDRGFNEQYF; CDR3 DNA: TGTGCCAGCAGTCCGGACAGGGGATTTAACGAGCAGTACTTC; J gene: TRBJ2-7; D gene: TRBD1; V gene: TRBV11-2; clone size: NA
CDR3 protein: CASSPSGNQPQHF; CDR3 DNA: TGTGCCAGCAGTCCGTCGGGCAATCAGCCCCAGCATTTT; J gene: TRBJ1-5; D gene: NA; V gene: TRBV12-3/TRBV12-4; clone size: NA
CDR3 protein: CASKRQGPYEQYF; CDR3 DNA: TGTGCCAGCAAGAGACAGGGACCCTACGAGCAGTACTTC; J gene: TRBJ2-7; D gene: TRBD1; V gene: TRBV2; clone size: few
CDR3 protein: CASRGQAGAEAFF; CDR3 DNA: TGTGCCAGCAGGGGACAGGCAGGGGCTGAAGCTTTCTTT; J gene: TRBJ1-1; D gene: TRBD1; V gene: TRBV6-5; clone size: NA
CDR3 protein: CASSRDRVLWENTIYF; CDR3 DNA: TGTGCCAGCAGTCGCGACAGGGTACTATGGGAAAACACCATATATTTT; J gene: TRBJ1-3; D gene: TRBD1; V gene: TRBV14; clone size: NA
CDR3 protein: CASTTIAGGRTGELFF; CDR3 DNA: TGTGCCAGCACCACCATAGCGGGGGGCCGGACCGGGGAGCTGTTTTTT; J gene: TRBJ2-2; D gene: TRBD2; V gene: TRBV3-1/TRBV3-2; clone size: NA
CDR3 protein: CASSPPNYRDQETQYF; CDR3 DNA: TGTGCCAGCTCACCACCGAATTACAGGGACCAAGAGACCCAGTACTTC; J gene: TRBJ2-5; D gene: NA; V gene: TRBV18; clone size: NA
CDR3 protein: CASSPFYTNEKLFF; CDR3 DNA: TGTGCCAGCAGCCCCTTTTATACTAATGAAAAACTGTTTTTT; J gene: TRBJ1-4; D gene: NA; V gene: TRBV7-9; clone size: once
CDR3 protein: CASSEMGQGAGGYTF; CDR3 DNA: TGTGCCAGCAGTGAGATGGGACAGGGGGCGGGTGGCTACACCTTC; J gene: TRBJ1-2; D gene: TRBD1; V gene: TRBV2; clone size: few
CDR3 protein: CASSKEKAGGRTEETQYF; CDR3 DNA: TGTGCCAGCAGCAAAGAAAAAGCGGGAGGGCGAACCGAAGAGACCCAGTACTTC; J gene: TRBJ2-5; D gene: NA; V gene: TRBV21-1; clone size: NA
CDR3 protein: CASSLGSKGGKGYTF; CDR3 DNA: TGTGCCAGCAGTTTAGGTTCAAAAGGGGGCAAAGGCTACACCTTC; J gene: TRBJ1-2; D gene: TRBD1; V gene: TRBV28; clone size: NA